These T cell receptor beta chains were read from a single sample in a study of cytomegalovirus exposure and HLA in healthy donors. Produced via immunoSEQ multiplex PCR; TCRdb's table is partial and in-frame only. The sample contains 95,000 to 110,000 clones, approximately 80% of which appear only once. Sequenced sample: PBMCs. Receptor source: a young woman in good health and CMV-seropositive. The CDR3 runs from the conserved cysteine through the conserved F or W.

J gene: TRBJ1-2; V gene: TRBV6-1; CDR3 protein: CASSVPQGRYGYTF
J gene: TRBJ1-5; V gene: TRBV28; CDR3 protein: CASSGLTVGNQPQHF
J gene: TRBJ2-5; V gene: TRBV27; CDR3 protein: CASSTSGLETQYF
J gene: TRBJ2-1; V gene: TRBV10-3; CDR3 protein: CAISVGQPLGGYNEQFF
J gene: TRBJ2-2; V gene: TRBV19; CDR3 protein: CASTRADTGELFF
J gene: TRBJ1-1; V gene: TRBV6-1; CDR3 protein: CASSELISSEAFF
J gene: TRBJ1-2; V gene: TRBV25-1; CDR3 protein: CASSETGDGYTF
J gene: TRBJ1-1; V gene: TRBV7-9; CDR3 protein: CASSLFGGGTEAFF
J gene: TRBJ2-7; V gene: TRBV5-4; CDR3 protein: CASSFRGPSSYEQYF
J gene: TRBJ1-4; V gene: TRBV4-2; CDR3 protein: CASSQVGRDREEKLFF
J gene: TRBJ2-7; V gene: TRBV11-2; CDR3 protein: CASSPLVSAGNYEQYF
J gene: TRBJ1-1; V gene: TRBV6-1; CDR3 protein: CASSEGTEGTEAFF
J gene: TRBJ2-1; V gene: TRBV13; CDR3 protein: CASSPNLAIPSNEQFF
J gene: TRBJ2-2; V gene: TRBV15; CDR3 protein: CATSRDRDRDMSGELFF
J gene: TRBJ1-1; V gene: TRBV20-1; CDR3 protein: CSAPGQAEAFF
J gene: TRBJ2-3; V gene: TRBV9; CDR3 protein: CASSVDGLAGGDTQYF
J gene: TRBJ2-2; V gene: TRBV14; CDR3 protein: CASSQEGLAGRWYTGELFF
J gene: TRBJ2-5; V gene: TRBV11-2; CDR3 protein: CASSLEYAGQETQYF
J gene: TRBJ2-5; V gene: TRBV12-5; CDR3 protein: CASGLASDPQETQYF
J gene: TRBJ1-4; V gene: TRBV5-8; CDR3 protein: CASSPTGVKANEKLFF
J gene: TRBJ2-5; V gene: TRBV7-8; CDR3 protein: CASSVGTSGTQETQYF
J gene: TRBJ2-7; V gene: TRBV13; CDR3 protein: CASSLASGIAPEQYF
J gene: TRBJ1-1; V gene: TRBV7-8; CDR3 protein: CASSLEPGGTEAFF
J gene: TRBJ2-7; V gene: TRBV9; CDR3 protein: CASSSSPGASEQYF
J gene: TRBJ1-2; V gene: TRBV29-1; CDR3 protein: CSVDRGNYGYTF
J gene: TRBJ2-7; V gene: TRBV30; CDR3 protein: CAWSVSWTPYEQYF
J gene: TRBJ1-1; V gene: TRBV7-9; CDR3 protein: CASSLGGGTEAFF
J gene: TRBJ1-2; V gene: TRBV15; CDR3 protein: CATSRDLGGGYGYTF
J gene: TRBJ1-1; V gene: TRBV6-5; CDR3 protein: CASSYYGSDGDTEAFF
J gene: TRBJ1-6; V gene: TRBV5-4; CDR3 protein: CASSLDKGAGSYNSPLHF
J gene: TRBJ1-5; V gene: TRBV6-5; CDR3 protein: CACTGGVNQPQHF
J gene: TRBJ2-5; V gene: TRBV5-4; CDR3 protein: CASSPGTSGKSETQYF
J gene: TRBJ2-3; V gene: TRBV5-4; CDR3 protein: CASSSGEDTQYF
J gene: TRBJ1-5; V gene: TRBV4-2; CDR3 protein: CASSQDGGGNQPQHF
J gene: TRBJ1-2; V gene: TRBV2; CDR3 protein: CASSGLAGGAGYTF
J gene: TRBJ2-7; V gene: TRBV12-5; CDR3 protein: CASASPGQRPYEQYF
J gene: TRBJ2-1; V gene: TRBV6-1; CDR3 protein: CASSRGLAENNEQFF
J gene: TRBJ2-7; V gene: TRBV5-1; CDR3 protein: CASSSGQDVYEQYF
J gene: TRBJ2-5; V gene: TRBV5-8; CDR3 protein: CASSEGLAGGRGETQYF
J gene: TRBJ2-1; V gene: TRBV28; CDR3 protein: CASSTGLPGSYNEQFF
J gene: TRBJ2-7; V gene: TRBV28; CDR3 protein: CASSPDTSYEQYF
J gene: TRBJ1-3; V gene: TRBV29-1; CDR3 protein: CSVRQGGGNTIYF
J gene: TRBJ2-7; V gene: TRBV28; CDR3 protein: CASSLLASGSSYEQYF
J gene: TRBJ1-1; V gene: TRBV30; CDR3 protein: CAWRGEGGYTEAFF
J gene: TRBJ2-7; V gene: TRBV11-2; CDR3 protein: CASSLVSGLAYEQYF
J gene: TRBJ2-7; V gene: TRBV5-6; CDR3 protein: CASSFAGTSGRYEQYF
J gene: TRBJ2-4; V gene: TRBV6-1; CDR3 protein: CASREAGPKNIQYF
J gene: TRBJ2-2; V gene: TRBV9; CDR3 protein: CASSAPGRHAGELFF
J gene: TRBJ1-4; V gene: TRBV18; CDR3 protein: CASSPPVGSGENEKLFF
J gene: TRBJ2-1; V gene: TRBV14; CDR3 protein: CASSLAVGDRTNNEQFF
J gene: TRBJ2-7; V gene: TRBV14; CDR3 protein: CASSPLDPPAAYEQYF
J gene: TRBJ1-4; V gene: TRBV2; CDR3 protein: CASSRPRDRANEKLFF
J gene: TRBJ2-5; V gene: TRBV5-6; CDR3 protein: CASSLSDDEGETQYF
J gene: TRBJ2-6; V gene: TRBV7-7; CDR3 protein: CASSPGTASGANVLTF
J gene: TRBJ2-1; V gene: TRBV7-6; CDR3 protein: CASSPVGGTSYNEQFF
J gene: TRBJ2-7; V gene: TRBV7-2; CDR3 protein: CASSFMQVSYEQYF
J gene: TRBJ2-7; V gene: TRBV5-1; CDR3 protein: CASSLLTGAYEQYF
J gene: TRBJ2-2; V gene: TRBV10-2; CDR3 protein: CASSDPRGATGELFF
J gene: .; V gene: TRBV14; CDR3 protein: CASPPPGSHEQYF
J gene: TRBJ1-5; V gene: TRBV5-1; CDR3 protein: CASSLGTGSSNQPQHF